This paragraph reports one T cell receptor (beta chain). Its specificity is unknown. The sample originates from a study of T cell responses to AZD1222 COVID-19 vaccine. On the study more broadly: Researchers grouped second doses given at about 4 or about 12 weeks into one pool.

TCRdb's table, derived via immunoSEQ multiplex PCR, lists solely in-frame clones and lacks some. The table includes 84,000 or so clones, under 95% detected once. Study-wide points: Spike-specific TCRs gained breadth and depth after people received two AZD1222 doses.

V shed 3 bases and J shed 5 bases, with 7 bases lying between them. The CDR3 runs to 11 residues. CDR1 is DFQATT, CDR2 SNEGSKA, per germline (reference sequence). The chain uses TRBV20-1 and TRBJ1-1; no clear D. Sequences were derived from peripheral blood, sampled on day 0 of AZD1222 vaccination. The receptor's source is an adult in good health. The CDR3 sequence: CSARSVTEAFF. DNA of the CDR3: TGCAGTGCTAGGTCCGTTACTGAAGCTTTCTTT.